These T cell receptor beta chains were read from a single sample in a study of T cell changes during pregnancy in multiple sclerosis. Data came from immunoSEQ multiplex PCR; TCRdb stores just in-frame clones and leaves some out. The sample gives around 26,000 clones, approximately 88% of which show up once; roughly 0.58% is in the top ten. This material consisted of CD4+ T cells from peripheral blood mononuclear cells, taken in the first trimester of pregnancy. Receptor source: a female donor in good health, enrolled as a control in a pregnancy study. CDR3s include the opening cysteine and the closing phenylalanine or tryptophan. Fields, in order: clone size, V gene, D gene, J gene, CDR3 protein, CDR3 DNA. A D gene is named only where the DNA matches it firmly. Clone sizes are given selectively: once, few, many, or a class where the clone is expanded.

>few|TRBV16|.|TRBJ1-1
CASSEFGGTEAFF
TGTGCCAGCAGCGAGTTCGGGGGGACTGAAGCTTTCTTT
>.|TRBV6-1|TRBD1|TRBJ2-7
CASSTPGQGNYEQYF
TGTGCCAGCAGCACGCCGGGACAGGGGAACTACGAGCAGTACTTC
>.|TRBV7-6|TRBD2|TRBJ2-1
CASSLQAGSSYNEQFF
TGTGCCAGCAGCTTACAAGCGGGGAGCTCCTACAATGAGCAGTTCTTC
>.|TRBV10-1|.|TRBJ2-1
CASSDSSGSYNEQFF
TGCGCCAGCAGTGACTCAAGCGGGTCCTACAATGAGCAGTTCTTC
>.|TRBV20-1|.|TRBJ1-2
CSALGRYGYTF
TGCAGTGCCCTTGGGCGCTATGGCTACACCTTC
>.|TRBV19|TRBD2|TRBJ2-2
CASSTTSANTGELFF
TGTGCCAGTAGCACGACTAGCGCGAACACCGGGGAGCTGTTTTTT
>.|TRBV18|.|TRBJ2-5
CASSPLQGLGETQYF
TGTGCCAGCTCACCCCTACAGGGATTGGGGGAGACCCAGTACTTC
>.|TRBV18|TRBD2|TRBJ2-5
CASSLLAGAPQETQYF
TGTGCCAGCTCACTGCTAGCGGGAGCCCCGCAAGAGACCCAGTACTTC
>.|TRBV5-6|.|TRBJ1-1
CASSLVGTPNTEAFF
TGTGCCAGCAGCTTGGTTGGGACACCGAACACTGAAGCTTTCTTT
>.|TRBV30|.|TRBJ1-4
CAWRDSPTNEKLFF
TGTGCCTGGAGGGACAGTCCAACTAATGAAAAACTGTTTTTT
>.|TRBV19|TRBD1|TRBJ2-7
CASSGTGQGGSYEQYF
TGTGCCAGTAGTGGAACAGGACAGGGGGGTTCCTACGAGCAGTACTTC
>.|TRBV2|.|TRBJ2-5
CASSVQETQYF
TGTGCCAGCAGTGTACAAGAGACCCAGTACTTC
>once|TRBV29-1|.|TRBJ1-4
CSAKAIQGTNEKLFF
TGCAGCGCCAAGGCCATCCAGGGCACTAATGAAAAACTGTTTTTT
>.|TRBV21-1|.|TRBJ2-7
CASFYGRDRGSSGLAGVNYEQYF
TGTGCCAGCTTCTACGGGAGGGACAGGGGTAGTAGCGGACTAGCGGGAGTAAACTACGAGCAGTACTTC
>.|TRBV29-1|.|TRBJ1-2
CSVGWTNGYTF
TGCAGCGTTGGATGGACAAATGGCTACACCTTC